This T cell receptor beta chain was retrieved from a study of Graves' ophthalmopathy and Graves' hyperthyroidism. This clonotype was found once. Investigators amplified TCR beta CDR3 regions from RNA transcripts. Scientists carried out first-round RT-PCR using HTBI primers and then a second-round multiplex PCR. Each CDR3 protein gets one entry after TCRdb re-called the multiplex PCR reads with MiXCR. The repertoire holds roughly 600,000 distinct CDR3 sequences, with approximately 37% as singletons. The CDR3 totals 16 residues. The V segment lost 5 bases and the J segment 7 bases; nucleotides outside the gene matches: 14. CDR1 is SGHVS and CDR2 is FQNEAQ in the germline V gene.

The source of this sequence is an adult man with Graves' hyperthyroidism. Sample: peripheral blood or thyroid tissue (not recorded which). The chain couples TRBV7-8 to TRBJ2-7; 10 positions agree with TRBD1. CDR3 amino acids: CASSTGQGGANNEQYF. CDR3 DNA: TGTGCCAGCAGCACCGGACAGGGGGGGGCTAACAATGAGCAGTACTTC.